The present TCR beta chain was sequenced within a study of neurological immune-mediated disorders. This clonotype has at least ten counts. Its matching antigen is unknown. cDNA synthesis was performed by 5'RACE with 10-nucleotide random UMIs. TCRdb itself ran the 5' RACE reads through MiXCR, one entry per CDR3 protein. The table records about 120,000 distinct CDR3 sequences, roughly 3.1% of them present only once. The V and J ends lost 3 bases and 2 bases respectively, with 13 bases between them. The CDR3 loop spans 14 amino acids. Germline V gives CDR1 DFQATT, CDR2 SNEGSKA (reference sequence). Overall study results and limits: Because no CDR3 amino acid sequences were shared across subjects by expanded clones, private repertoires were suggested in all groups. In HTLV-1-associated myelopathy, TCR clonal expansion was greatest, whereas multiple sclerosis had the least, falling below healthy controls.

J is TRBJ2-5 and V is TRBV20-1; D remains ambiguous. The TCR was taken from a young woman with multiple sclerosis. The sample taken for sequencing was PBMCs. The CDR3 loop reads CSASPGRSQETQYF. CDR3 in DNA: TGCAGTGCTAGTCCGGGCAGGTCTCAAGAGACCCAGTACTTC.